The rows below give T cell receptor beta chains drawn from one sample of a study of T cell repertoires in cytomegalovirus infection. TCRdb reanalysed the reads using MiXCR and keeps one entry per CDR3 protein. The sample shows about 890,000 distinct CDR3 sequences, 31% of them seen only once. These TCRs' antigens remain unknown. The source was cultured CD8+ T cells from PBMCs, collected from culture after CMV antigen stimulation. These receptors all stem from a human donor in good health (CMV status not recorded). Some clones in this sample may be carry-over from other donors' samples. Both conserved end residues are part of each CDR3. Each record gives: CDR3 protein, CDR3 DNA, J gene, V gene, D gene, clone size. A D gene is named only where the DNA matches it firmly. Size is stated for part of the rows, as once, few or many counts, or as a class when the clone is expanded.

CDR3: CASSLGQGAEEKLFF; DNA: TGTGCTAGCAGCTTAGGACAGGGGGCTGAAGAAAAACTGTTTTTT; J: TRBJ1-4; V: TRBV7-7; D: TRBD1; size: many
CDR3: CSVAGGYGYTF; DNA: TGCAGCGTTGCTGGCGGCTATGGCTACACCTTC; J: TRBJ1-2; V: TRBV29-1; D: NA; size: NA
CDR3: CASSWALDIQYF; DNA: TGTGCCAGCAGTTGGGCTTTGGACATTCAGTACTTC; J: TRBJ2-4; V: TRBV12-3/TRBV12-4; D: NA; size: NA
CDR3: CASSTGTELLYEQYF; DNA: TGTGCCAGCAGCACCGGGACAGAACTCCTATACGAGCAGTACTTC; J: TRBJ2-7; V: TRBV7-9; D: TRBD1; size: many
CDR3: CASSLPGQGGAGELFF; DNA: TGTGCCAGCAGTTTACCCGGACAGGGAGGGGCCGGGGAGCTGTTTTTT; J: TRBJ2-2; V: TRBV12-3/TRBV12-4; D: NA; size: NA
CDR3: CASSEDLANEQFF; DNA: TGCGCCAGCAGTGAAGATTTAGCAAATGAGCAGTTCTTC; J: TRBJ2-1; V: TRBV10-2; D: NA; size: few
CDR3: CASSYRGSPGANVLTF; DNA: TGTGCCAGCAGTTATCGGGGGTCCCCTGGGGCCAACGTCCTGACTTTC; J: TRBJ2-6; V: TRBV6-5; D: NA; size: many
CDR3: CASSELGLAGVGETQYF; DNA: TGTGCCAGCAGTGAACTGGGACTAGCGGGGGTGGGGGAGACCCAGTACTTC; J: TRBJ2-5; V: TRBV6-1; D: TRBD2; size: few
CDR3: CASSFSQGADQPQHF; DNA: TGTGCCAGCAGTTTTTCACAGGGGGCAGATCAGCCCCAGCATTTT; J: TRBJ1-5; V: TRBV12-3/TRBV12-4; D: TRBD1; size: few
CDR3: CASSIGRGLGYGYTF; DNA: TGTGCCAGTAGTATAGGGAGGGGGCTCGGCTATGGCTACACCTTC; J: TRBJ1-2; V: TRBV19; D: TRBD1; size: NA
CDR3: CASSGGARRIDNEQFF; DNA: TGTGCCAGCAGCGGAGGGGCGCGACGGATCGACAATGAGCAGTTCTTC; J: TRBJ2-1; V: TRBV14; D: NA; size: once
CDR3: CASSDRYGYTF; DNA: TGTGCCAGCAGCGATCGCTATGGCTACACCTTC; J: TRBJ1-2; V: TRBV7-9; D: NA; size: NA
CDR3: CASSFTRDTEAFF; DNA: TGTGCCAGCAGTTTTACTAGGGACACTGAAGCTTTCTTT; J: TRBJ1-1; V: TRBV6-2/TRBV6-3; D: NA; size: NA
CDR3: CASSPIKGETSYNEQFF; DNA: TGCGCCAGCAGCCCTATCAAAGGGGAAACCTCCTACAATGAGCAGTTCTTC; J: TRBJ2-1; V: TRBV4-1; D: NA; size: few
CDR3: CASSLTAWLGTEAFF; DNA: TGTGCCAGCAGCTTAACGGCGTGGCTGGGCACTGAAGCTTTCTTT; J: TRBJ1-1; V: TRBV5-6; D: NA; size: NA
CDR3: CASSPPSGDTQYF; DNA: TGTGCCAGCAGCCCGCCATCGGGGGATACGCAGTATTTT; J: TRBJ2-3; V: TRBV6-2/TRBV6-3; D: NA; size: many
CDR3: CATVGGTEAFF; DNA: TGTGCCACGGTGGGGGGCACTGAAGCTTTCTTT; J: TRBJ1-1; V: TRBV2; D: NA; size: NA
CDR3: CASSLGVGTEYEQYF; DNA: TGTGCCAGCAGCTTAGGGGTTGGGACAGAGTACGAGCAGTACTTC; J: TRBJ2-7; V: TRBV7-9; D: TRBD1; size: few
CDR3: CASSFVPGARYGYTF; DNA: TGTGCCAGCAGCTTTGTCCCCGGGGCCCGCTATGGCTACACCTTC; J: TRBJ1-2; V: TRBV5-8; D: NA; size: NA
CDR3: CASSYGTGAFF; DNA: TGTGCCAGCAGTTACGGCACCGGGGCTTTCTTT; J: TRBJ1-1; V: TRBV6-5; D: NA; size: NA
CDR3: CASTLEGGSPLHF; DNA: TGTGCCAGCACACTCGAAGGGGGTTCACCCCTCCACTTT; J: TRBJ1-6; V: TRBV6-5; D: NA; size: few
CDR3: CASSLSGDRPYGYTF; DNA: TGTGCCAGTAGTCTTAGCGGGGACAGACCCTATGGCTACACCTTC; J: TRBJ1-2; V: TRBV19; D: TRBD1; size: few
CDR3: CASSLALTVSTDTQYF; DNA: TGTGCCAGCAGCTTAGCGCTCACAGTTAGTACAGATACGCAGTATTTT; J: TRBJ2-3; V: TRBV7-9; D: NA; size: few
CDR3: CAISDGRVDTGELFF; DNA: TGTGCCATCAGTGATGGCAGGGTGGACACCGGGGAGCTGTTTTTT; J: TRBJ2-2; V: TRBV10-3; D: NA; size: NA
CDR3: CASSRPEGTQYF; DNA: TGTGCCAGCAGTCGGCCGGAGGGGACCCAGTACTTC; J: TRBJ2-5; V: TRBV27; D: NA; size: NA
CDR3: CASSQQLQGAWETQYF; DNA: TGCGCCAGCAGCCAACAATTACAGGGGGCATGGGAGACCCAGTACTTC; J: TRBJ2-5; V: TRBV4-1; D: TRBD1; size: NA